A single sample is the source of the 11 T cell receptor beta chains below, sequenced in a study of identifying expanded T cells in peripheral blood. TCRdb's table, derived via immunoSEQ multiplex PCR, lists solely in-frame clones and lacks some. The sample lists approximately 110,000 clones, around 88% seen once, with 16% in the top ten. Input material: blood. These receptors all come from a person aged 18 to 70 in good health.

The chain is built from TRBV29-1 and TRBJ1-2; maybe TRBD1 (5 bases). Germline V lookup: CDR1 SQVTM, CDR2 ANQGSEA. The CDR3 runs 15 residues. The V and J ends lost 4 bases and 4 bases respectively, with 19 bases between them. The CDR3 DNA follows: TGCAGCGTTGTCTTTTTGGGGGGATTGTCCTATGGCTACACCTTC. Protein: CSVVFLGGLSYGYTF.

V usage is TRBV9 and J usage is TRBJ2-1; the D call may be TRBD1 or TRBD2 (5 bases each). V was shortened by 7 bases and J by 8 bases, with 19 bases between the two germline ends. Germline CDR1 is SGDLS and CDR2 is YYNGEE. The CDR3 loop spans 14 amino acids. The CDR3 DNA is TGTGCCAGCTCCAAGGCGGGCAGGGTGCATGAGCAGTTCTTC. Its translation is CASSKAGRVHEQFF.

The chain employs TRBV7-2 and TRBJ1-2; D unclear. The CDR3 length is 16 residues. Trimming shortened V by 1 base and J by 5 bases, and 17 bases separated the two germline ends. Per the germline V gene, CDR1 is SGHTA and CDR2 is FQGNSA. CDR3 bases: TGTGCCAGCAGCTTAGAGGCATCTCCTGGCTTTTATGGCTACACCTTC. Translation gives CASSLEASPGFYGYTF.

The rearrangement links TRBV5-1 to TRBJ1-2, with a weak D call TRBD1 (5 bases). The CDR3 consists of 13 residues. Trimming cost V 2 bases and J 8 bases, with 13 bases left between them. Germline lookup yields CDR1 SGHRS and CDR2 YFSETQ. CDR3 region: CASSFGALDGYTF. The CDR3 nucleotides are TGCGCCAGCAGCTTTGGGGCCCTCGACGGCTACACCTTC.

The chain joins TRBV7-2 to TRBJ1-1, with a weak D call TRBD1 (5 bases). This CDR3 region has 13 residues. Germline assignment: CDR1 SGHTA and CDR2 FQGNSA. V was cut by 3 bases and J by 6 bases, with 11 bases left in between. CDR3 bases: TGTGCCAGCAGCTTTTCAGGGCTCGCTGAAGCTTTCTTT. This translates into CASSFSGLAEAFF.

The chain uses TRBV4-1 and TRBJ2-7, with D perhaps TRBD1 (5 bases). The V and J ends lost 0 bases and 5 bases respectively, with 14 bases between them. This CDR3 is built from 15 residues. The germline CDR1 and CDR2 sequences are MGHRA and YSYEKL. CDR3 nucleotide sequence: TGCGCCAGCAGCCAAGACCAGGGCCGATTCAACGAGCAGTACTTC. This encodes CASSQDQGRFNEQYF.

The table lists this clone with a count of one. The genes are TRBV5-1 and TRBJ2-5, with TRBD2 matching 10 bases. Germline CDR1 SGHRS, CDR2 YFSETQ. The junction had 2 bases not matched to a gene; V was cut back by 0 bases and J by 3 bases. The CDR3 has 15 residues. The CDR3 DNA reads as TGCGCCAGCAGCTTGGGAGGGACTAGCGAAGAGACCCAGTACTTC. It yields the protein CASSLGGTSEETQYF.

CDR3 in DNA: TGTGCCAGCAGCTCAGACACCCGGGACCGACCTAAGCAGTACTTC. The encoded protein is CASSSDTRDRPKQYF. The rearrangement uses TRBV11-1 and TRBJ2-7, with D perhaps being TRBD1 or TRBD2 (5 bases each). Trimming left V 4 bases short and J 8 bases short, with 21 bases between. The CDR3 totals 15 residues. Germline CDR1 is SGHAT and CDR2 is FQDESV (reference sequence).

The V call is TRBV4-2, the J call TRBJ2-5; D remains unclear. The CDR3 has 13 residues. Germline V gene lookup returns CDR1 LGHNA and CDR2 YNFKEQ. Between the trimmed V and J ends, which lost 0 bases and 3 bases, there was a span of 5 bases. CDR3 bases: TGTGCCAGCAGCCAAGACGAGGAAGAGACCCAGTACTTC. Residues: CASSQDEEETQYF.

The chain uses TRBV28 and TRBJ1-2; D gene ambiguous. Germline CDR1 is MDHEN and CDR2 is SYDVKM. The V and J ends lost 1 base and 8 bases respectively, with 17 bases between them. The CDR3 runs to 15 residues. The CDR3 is CASSLYPGDPEGYTF. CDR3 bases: TGTGCCAGCAGTTTATATCCAGGAGACCCGGAGGGCTACACCTTC.

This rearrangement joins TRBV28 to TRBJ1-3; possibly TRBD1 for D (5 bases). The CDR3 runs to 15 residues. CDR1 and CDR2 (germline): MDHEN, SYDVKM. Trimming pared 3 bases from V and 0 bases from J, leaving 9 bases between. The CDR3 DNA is TGTGCCAGCAGTTTGACAGACTACTCTGGAAACACCATATATTTT. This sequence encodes CASSLTDYSGNTIYF.